This T cell receptor beta chain is drawn from a study of T cells in Graves' hyperthyroidism and ophthalmopathy (dated by TCRdb to about 2019). In terms of the full investigation: Peripheral blood was collected at initial diagnosis, before any treatment. For training and testing, the approximately 92 patients in the discovery cohort were randomly divided in a 7:3 ratio. In addition, the study compared T-cell repertoires in thyroid tissue and in blood from about six Graves' hyperthyroidism patients. To identify TCR V-J signatures that set the groups apart, the researchers used a discovery cohort of about a hundred patients, made up of under 50 with Graves' ophthalmopathy and 57 with stable Graves' hyperthyroidism. Prospective prediction of ophthalmopathy was tested in an independent validation cohort of 18 to 20 hyperthyroidism patients and 17 patients who later progressed to ophthalmopathy. Following sampling, methimazole starting at 30 mg daily was given to hyperthyroidism patients, and high-dose intravenous methylprednisolone was given to ophthalmopathy patients. The paper describes TCR Vbeta CDR3 sequencing of about 140 peripheral blood samples, made up of 43 ophthalmopathy patients, 70 to 80 hyperthyroidism patients and roughly 17 progressor patients. Paper-wide results and their limitations: Sample size was not statistically predetermined, and investigators were not blinded to group allocation. A model built on a 13 V-J signature distinguished ophthalmopathy from stable hyperthyroidism, reaching around 88% sensitivity and about 81% specificity in cross-validation and 80%/75% in testing. During validation, the model predicted progression to ophthalmopathy a median of roughly six months ahead of onset, with almost 71% sensitivity and roughly 75% specificity. Most expanded thyroid clonotypes (frequency above 0.001) were also detected in blood, suggesting blood repertoires may reflect thyroid immune responses.

TCR beta CDR3 regions were amplified from RNA transcripts. For the first round of RT-PCR on the TCR CDR3, the HTBI primer set was used together with the Qiagen OneStep RT-PCR kit. Libraries were constructed in a second round of multiplex PCR, after which size selection and purification were performed. Sequencing of the libraries was done on an Illumina HiSeq2000 using paired-end 100 bp reads. In the paper's pipeline: SOAPnuke was used to process the raw data, throwing out any read that contained adapters or uncalled bases, had a mean Phred below 15, or lacked an exact constant-primer or identifier match. High-quality paired reads were merged using COPE v1.2.5, and each unique nucleotide sequence was defined as a clonotype. MiTCR v1.1 was used to align clonotypes to the IMGT TRBV, TRBD and TRBJ reference segments. The analysis included only V-J combinations with a frequency above 0.0001, which together covered around 99% of the repertoires. A TCS score was defined as the ratio between F50 (clonal expansion) and ExV (chaos), using BLOSUM62-based TCRdist between CDR3 peptides within each V-J. Welch's t-statistics and random forest reduced roughly 500 V-J features to 13, which were used in a naive Bayes classifier (R e1071). TCRdb passed the public sequencing reads through fastp at Q25 and MiXCR, retaining productive beta sequences. Merged by CDR3 protein, the rows form single entries marked with the most common genes and DNA. These V and J calls are TCRdb output, not the study's own analysis. In this sample the table shows under 450,000 distinct CDR3 sequences, around 14% of which occur a single time. Clones ranked in the top ten supply roughly 15% of the sample.

The junction shows trimming of 5 bases on V and 8 bases on J, plus 13 bases between the germline ends. The germline V gene yields SQVTM for CDR1 and ANQGSEA for CDR2. The CDR3 sequence holds 12 residues, the cysteine and phenylalanine included. CDR3 DNA is the only sequence kept; it has 36 bases, read in frame from the first base. This clonotype turned up a few times. It has no known antigen specificity. Base qualities are missing; no much larger clone stands one base away. Graves' hyperthyroidism was defined as stable when no progression to ophthalmopathy occurred over 18 months of follow-up. Hyperthyroidism patients were newly diagnosed, had a disease duration of under 2 months, and were aged 18 to 65 years. The study excluded patients with uncontrolled infections, other autoimmune diseases, pregnancy or lactation. Diagnoses were established on the basis of clinical symptoms, serum thyroxine and TRAb, thyroid ultrasound, and orbital computed tomography. PBMCs were isolated from about 9.2 ml of fresh peripheral blood by Ficoll-Paque density gradient centrifugation. Trizol reagent was used to extract total RNA, and RNA quality was then checked on an Agilent 2100 Bioanalyzer.

The sequence came from a woman aged 18-29 years with Graves' hyperthyroidism. The sample was blood. The chain was built from TRBV29-1 and TRBJ2-1, with TRBD1 perhaps the D gene, on 6 matching bases. This receptor carries the CDR3 CSVKDSPYEQFF. The DNA reads TGCAGCGTTAAGGACAGTCCCTATGAGCAGTTCTTC.